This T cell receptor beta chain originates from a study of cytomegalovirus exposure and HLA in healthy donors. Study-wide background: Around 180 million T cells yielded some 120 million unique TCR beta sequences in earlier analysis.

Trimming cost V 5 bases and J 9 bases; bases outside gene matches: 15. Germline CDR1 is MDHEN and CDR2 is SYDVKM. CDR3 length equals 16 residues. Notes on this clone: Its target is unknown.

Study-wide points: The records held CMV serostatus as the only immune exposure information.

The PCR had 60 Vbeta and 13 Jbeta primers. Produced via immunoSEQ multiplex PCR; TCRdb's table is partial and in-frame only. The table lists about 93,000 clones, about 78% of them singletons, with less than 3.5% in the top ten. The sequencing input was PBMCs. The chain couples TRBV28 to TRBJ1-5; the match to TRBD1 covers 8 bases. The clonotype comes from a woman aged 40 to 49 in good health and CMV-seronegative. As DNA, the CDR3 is TGTGCCAGCAGTCTACCGGGACAGGCGACTCTTAGGCCCCAGCATTTT. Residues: CASSLPGQATLRPQHF.